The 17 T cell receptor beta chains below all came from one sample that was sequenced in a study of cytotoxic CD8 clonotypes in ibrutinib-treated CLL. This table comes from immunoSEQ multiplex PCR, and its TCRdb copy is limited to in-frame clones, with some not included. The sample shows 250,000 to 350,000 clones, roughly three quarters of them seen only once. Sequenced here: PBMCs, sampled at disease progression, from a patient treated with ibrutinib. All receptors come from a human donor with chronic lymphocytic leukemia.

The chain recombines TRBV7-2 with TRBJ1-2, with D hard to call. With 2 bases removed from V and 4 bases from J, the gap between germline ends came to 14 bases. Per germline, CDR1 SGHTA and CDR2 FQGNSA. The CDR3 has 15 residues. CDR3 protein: CASSLRPGGVYGYTF. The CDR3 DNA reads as TGTGCCAGCAGCTTACGTCCCGGTGGGGTCTATGGCTACACCTTC. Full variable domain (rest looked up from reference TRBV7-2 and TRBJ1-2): GAGVSQSPSNKVTEKGKDVELRCDPISGHTALYWYRQSLGQGLEFLIYFQGNSAPDKSGLPSDRFSAERTGGSVSTLTIQRTQQEDSAVYLCASSLRPGGVYGYTFGSGTRLTVV.

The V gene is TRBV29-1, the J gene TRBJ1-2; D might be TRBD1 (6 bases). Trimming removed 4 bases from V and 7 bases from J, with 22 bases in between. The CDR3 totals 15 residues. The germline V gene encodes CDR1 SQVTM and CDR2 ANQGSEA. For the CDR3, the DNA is TGCAGCGTTGGTTCTGGCCCAGGGGAATCTATTGGCTACACCTTC. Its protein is CSVGSGPGESIGYTF.

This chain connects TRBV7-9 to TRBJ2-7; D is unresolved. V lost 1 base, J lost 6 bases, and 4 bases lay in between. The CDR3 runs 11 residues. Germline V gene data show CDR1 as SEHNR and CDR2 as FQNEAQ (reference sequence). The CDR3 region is CASSLVGEQYF. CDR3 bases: TGTGCCAGCAGCTTAGTGGGCGAGCAGTACTTC. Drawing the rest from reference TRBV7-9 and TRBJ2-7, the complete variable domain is DTGVSQNPRHKITKRGQNVTFRCDPISEHNRLYWYRQTLGQGPEFLTYFQNEAQLEKSRLLSDRFSAERPKGSFSTLEIQRTEQGDSAMYLCASSLVGEQYFGPGTRLTVT.

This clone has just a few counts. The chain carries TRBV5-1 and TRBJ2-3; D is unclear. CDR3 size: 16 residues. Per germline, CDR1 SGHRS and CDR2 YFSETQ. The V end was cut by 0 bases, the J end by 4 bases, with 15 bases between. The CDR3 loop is CASSLEVGVAADTQYF. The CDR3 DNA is TGCGCCAGCAGCTTGGAGGTTGGTGTGGCGGCAGATACGCAGTATTTT.

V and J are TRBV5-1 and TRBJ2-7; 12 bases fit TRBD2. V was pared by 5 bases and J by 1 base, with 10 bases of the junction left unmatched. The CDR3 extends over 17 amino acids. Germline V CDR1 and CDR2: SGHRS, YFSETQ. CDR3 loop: CASSGASGRGQSYEQYF. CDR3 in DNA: TGCGCCAGCAGTGGGGCTAGCGGGAGGGGGCAGTCCTACGAGCAGTACTTC.

In DNA, the CDR3 is TGCAGCTCTGGCATAGCGGGAGCCTACAATGAGCAGTTCTTC. Translating gives CSSGIAGAYNEQFF. This chain uses TRBV29-1 with TRBJ2-1; 9 nucleotides agree with TRBD2. The CDR3 consists of 14 residues. Per germline, CDR1 SQVTM and CDR2 ANQGSEA. Trimming removed 8 bases from V and 2 bases from J; junction bases left unmatched: 7.

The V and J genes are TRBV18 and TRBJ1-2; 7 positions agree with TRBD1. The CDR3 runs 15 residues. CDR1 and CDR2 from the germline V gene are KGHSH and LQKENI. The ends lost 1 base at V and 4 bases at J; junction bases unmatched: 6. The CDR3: CASSPLIDRAYGYTF. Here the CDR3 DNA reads TGTGCCAGCTCACCACTTATCGACAGGGCCTATGGCTACACCTTC.

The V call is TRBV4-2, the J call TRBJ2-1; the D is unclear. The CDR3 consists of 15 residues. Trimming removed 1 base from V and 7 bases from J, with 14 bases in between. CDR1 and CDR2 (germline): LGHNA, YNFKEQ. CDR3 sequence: CASSQASRTSNEQFF. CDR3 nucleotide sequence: TGTGCCAGCAGCCAAGCTTCCAGGACCTCAAATGAGCAGTTCTTC.

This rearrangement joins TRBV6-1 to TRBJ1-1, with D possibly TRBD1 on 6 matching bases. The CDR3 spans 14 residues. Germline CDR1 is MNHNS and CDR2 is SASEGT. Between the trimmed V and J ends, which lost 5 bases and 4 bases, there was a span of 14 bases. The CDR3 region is CASSPGGGGTEAFF. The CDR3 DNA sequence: TGTGCCAGCAGTCCCGGGGGAGGGGGCACTGAAGCTTTCTTT.

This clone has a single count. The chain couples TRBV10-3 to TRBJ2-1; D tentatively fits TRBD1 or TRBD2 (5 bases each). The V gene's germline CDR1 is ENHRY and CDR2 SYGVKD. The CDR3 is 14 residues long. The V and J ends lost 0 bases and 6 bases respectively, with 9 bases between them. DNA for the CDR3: TGTGCCATCAGTGAGTCCGGGACGACCAATGAGCAGTTCTTC. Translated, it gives CAISESGTTNEQFF.

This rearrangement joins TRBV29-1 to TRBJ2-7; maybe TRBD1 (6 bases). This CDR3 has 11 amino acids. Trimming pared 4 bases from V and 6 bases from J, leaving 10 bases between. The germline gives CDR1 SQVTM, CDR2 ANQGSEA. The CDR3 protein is CSVGTAIEQYF. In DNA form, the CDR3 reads TGCAGCGTTGGGACAGCAATCGAGCAGTACTTC.

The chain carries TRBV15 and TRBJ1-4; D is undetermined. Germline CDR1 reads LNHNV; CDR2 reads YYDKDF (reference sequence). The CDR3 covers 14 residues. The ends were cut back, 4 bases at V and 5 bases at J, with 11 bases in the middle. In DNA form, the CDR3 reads TGTGCCACCAGCAACTCCAGCTTAAATGAAAAACTGTTTTTT. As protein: CATSNSSLNEKLFF.

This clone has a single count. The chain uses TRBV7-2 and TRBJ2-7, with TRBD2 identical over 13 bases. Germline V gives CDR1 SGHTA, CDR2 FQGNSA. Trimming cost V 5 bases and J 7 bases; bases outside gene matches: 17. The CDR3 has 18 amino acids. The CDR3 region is CASSTSGGARERFDEQYF. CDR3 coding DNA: TGTGCCAGCAGCACTAGCGGGGGGGCCAGGGAGCGATTTGATGAGCAGTACTTC.

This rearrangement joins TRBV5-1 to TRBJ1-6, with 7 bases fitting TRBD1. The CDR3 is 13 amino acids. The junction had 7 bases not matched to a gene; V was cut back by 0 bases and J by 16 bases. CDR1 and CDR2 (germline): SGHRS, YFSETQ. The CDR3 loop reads CASSLASPGQLHF. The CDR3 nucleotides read TGCGCCAGCAGCTTGGCGTCCCCGGGACAGCTCCACTTT.

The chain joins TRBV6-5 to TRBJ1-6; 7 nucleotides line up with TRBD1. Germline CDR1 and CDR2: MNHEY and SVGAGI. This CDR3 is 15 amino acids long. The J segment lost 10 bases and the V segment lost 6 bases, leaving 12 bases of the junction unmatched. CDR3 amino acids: CASRPGDRVGSPLHF. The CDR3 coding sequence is TGTGCCAGCAGGCCAGGCGACAGGGTAGGCTCACCCCTCCACTTT.

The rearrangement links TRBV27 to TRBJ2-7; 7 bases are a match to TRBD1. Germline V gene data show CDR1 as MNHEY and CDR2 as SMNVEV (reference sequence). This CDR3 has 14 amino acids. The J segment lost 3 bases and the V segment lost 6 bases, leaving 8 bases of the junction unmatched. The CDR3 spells CASSPDRLLYEQYF. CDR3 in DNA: TGTGCCAGCAGCCCGGACAGGCTCCTCTACGAGCAGTACTTC.

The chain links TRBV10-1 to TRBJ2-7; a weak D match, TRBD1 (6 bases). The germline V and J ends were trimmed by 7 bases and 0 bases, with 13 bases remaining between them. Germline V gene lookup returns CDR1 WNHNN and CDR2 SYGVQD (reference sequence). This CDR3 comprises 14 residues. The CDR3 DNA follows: TGCGCCAGCACCCTAGGACAGAACTCCTACGAGCAGTACTTC. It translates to CASTLGQNSYEQYF.